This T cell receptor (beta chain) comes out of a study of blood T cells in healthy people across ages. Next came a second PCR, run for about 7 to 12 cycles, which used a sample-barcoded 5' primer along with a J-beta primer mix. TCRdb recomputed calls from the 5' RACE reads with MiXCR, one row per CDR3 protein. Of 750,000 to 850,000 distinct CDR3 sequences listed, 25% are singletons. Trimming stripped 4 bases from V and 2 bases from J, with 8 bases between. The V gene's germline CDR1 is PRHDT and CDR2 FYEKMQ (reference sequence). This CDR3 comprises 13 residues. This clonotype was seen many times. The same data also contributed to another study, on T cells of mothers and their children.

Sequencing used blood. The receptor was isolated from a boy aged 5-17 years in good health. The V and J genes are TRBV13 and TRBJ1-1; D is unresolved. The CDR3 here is CASSSSANTEAFF. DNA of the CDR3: TGTGCCAGCAGCTCCAGCGCAAACACTGAAGCTTTCTTT. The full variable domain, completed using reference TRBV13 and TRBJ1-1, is AAGVIQSPRHLIKEKRETATLKCYPIPRHDTVYWYQQGPGQDPQFLISFYEKMQSDKGSIPDRFSAQQFSDYHSELNMSSLELGDSALYFCASSSSANTEAFFGQGTRLTVV.